This passage covers 16 T cell receptor beta chains from one sample sequenced in a study of blood T cell repertoires in COVID-19. Libraries were prepared by immunoSEQ multiplex PCR; TCRdb keeps only in-frame clonotypes and omits some of them. Among about 130,000 clones, around 80% were seen once, and the ten largest hold 5% to 7%. Sequenced input: PBMCs or T cells enriched from blood (not recorded which). The source is a woman between 45 and 60 years old who had recovered from COVID-19.

The J gene is TRBJ2-2, the V gene TRBV29-1; 12 nucleotides line up with TRBD1. This CDR3 is 17 amino acids long. V lost 1 base and J lost 4; bases outside the gene matches: 7. The germline gives CDR1 SQVTM, CDR2 ANQGSEA. The CDR3 DNA follows: TGCAGCGTTGAAGGTGGGGACAGGGGGCCTAGCACCGGGGAGCTGTTTTTT. Amino acids: CSVEGGDRGPSTGELFF.

The genes are TRBV6-5 and TRBJ1-5; D possibly corresponds to TRBD1 (6 bases). The germline V and J ends were trimmed by 6 bases and 0 bases, with 12 bases remaining between them. Germline V lookup: CDR1 MNHEY, CDR2 SVGAGI. The CDR3 contains 15 residues. CDR3 in DNA: TGTGCCAGCAGAAGACAGGCGTATAGCAATCAGCCCCAGCATTTT. Translated: CASRRQAYSNQPQHF.

The J gene is TRBJ2-5, the V gene TRBV29-1; TRBD2 is a possible D gene (5 bases). The germline V gene encodes CDR1 SQVTM and CDR2 ANQGSEA. The V gene lost 2 bases and the J gene lost 5 bases, with 6 bases spanning the gap. This CDR3 contains 11 residues. CDR3 sequence (DNA): TGCAGCGTTGAATCGGGGGAGACCCAGTACTTC. Protein sequence: CSVESGETQYF.

This clone was recorded a few times. This sequence joins TRBV12-3 or TRBV12-4 and TRBJ1-2; 7 bases line up with TRBD1. Trimming took 5 bases from V and 8 from J; bases not matched to a gene: 5. The CDR3 is 12 amino acids. The CDR3 loop reads CASSTGEGGYTF. The CDR3 nucleotides are TGTGCCAGCAGTACAGGGGAAGGAGGCTACACCTTC.

This clone was seen a few times. This chain links TRBV3-1 (or the pseudogene TRBV3-2) with TRBJ1-6; D is ambiguous. The CDR3 runs to 13 residues. Per the germline V gene, CDR1 is LGHDT and CDR2 is YNNKEL (reference sequence). With 4 bases removed from V and 10 bases from J, the gap between germline ends came to 11 bases. The CDR3 DNA is TGTGCCAGCAGCCCCCGACTTAGGTCACCCCTCCACTTT. This sequence encodes CASSPRLRSPLHF.

V gene TRBV19 combines with J gene TRBJ2-5; 11 bases agree with TRBD1. The CDR3 loop spans 16 amino acids. The germline V gene encodes CDR1 LNHDA and CDR2 SQIVND (reference sequence). With 5 bases clipped from V and 3 bases from J, the junction kept 8 bases outside the gene matches. CDR3 coding DNA: TGTGCCAGTAGTCAACGGGACAGGGGGAGGAAAGAGACCCAGTACTTC. This encodes CASSQRDRGRKETQYF.

This chain joins TRBV29-1 and TRBJ2-3, with a weak D call TRBD1 (6 bases). The V gene's germline CDR1 is SQVTM and CDR2 ANQGSEA. The CDR3 loop spans 14 amino acids. Trimming took off 6 bases at V and 2 bases at J, with 15 bases between the two ends. In DNA, the CDR3 is TGCAGCGTGAGCGACAGGATCGCCACAGATACGCAGTATTTT. Translating gives CSVSDRIATDTQYF.

The rearrangement joins TRBV5-4 to TRBJ2-7, with D maybe TRBD1 (6 bases). Germline CDR1 reads SGHNT; CDR2 reads YYREEE (reference sequence). Trimming shortened V by 3 bases and J by 6 bases, and 16 bases separated the two germline ends. This CDR3 spans 14 amino acids. The CDR3 coding sequence is TGTGCCAGCAGCTCAGGACAGTTCCTCGTCGAGCAGTACTTC. It encodes CASSSGQFLVEQYF.

This chain uses TRBV24-1 with TRBJ2-5; TRBD2 agrees at 11 bases. J gave up 3 bases and V 7 bases, and 21 bases lay outside the gene matches. The germline CDR1 and CDR2 sequences are KGHDR and SFDVKD. The CDR3 extends over 20 amino acids. CDR3 residues: CATSPGRTNLLAGVEETQYF. CDR3 in DNA: TGTGCCACCAGCCCCGGGAGGACTAATTTACTAGCGGGGGTGGAAGAGACCCAGTACTTC.

The V call is TRBV5-1, the J call TRBJ2-5, with 8 nucleotides matching TRBD2. The germline V gene encodes CDR1 SGHRS and CDR2 YFSETQ. With 0 bases clipped from V and 1 base from J, the junction kept 2 bases outside the gene matches. The CDR3 is 15 residues long. CDR3 sequence: CASSLAGTSQETQYF. The CDR3 coding sequence is TGCGCCAGCAGCTTGGCCGGGACTAGCCAAGAGACCCAGTACTTC.

The rearrangement joins TRBV7-2 to TRBJ2-1; D may be TRBD1 (5 bases). V shed 5 bases and J shed 1 base, with 6 bases lying between them. The germline V gene has CDR1 SGHTA and CDR2 FQGNSA. The CDR3 is 13 amino acids. The CDR3 DNA reads TGTGCCAGCAGCCGACAGTCCTACAATGAGCAGTTCTTC. This encodes CASSRQSYNEQFF. Full variable domain (outside the CDR3, taken from reference TRBV7-2 and TRBJ2-1): GAGVSQSPSNKVTEKGKDVELRCDPISGHTALYWYRQSLGQGLEFLIYFQGNSAPDKSGLPSDRFSAERTGGSVSTLTIQRTQQEDSAVYLCASSRQSYNEQFFGPGTRLTVL.

The genes are TRBV5-1 and TRBJ1-1, with D tentatively TRBD1 (6 bases). CDR1 SGHRS and CDR2 YFSETQ come from the germline V gene. The CDR3 contains 15 residues. V was pared by 4 bases and J by 4 bases, with 17 bases between. The CDR3 DNA sequence: TGCGCCAGCAGCCCCCCGGGACAAGGAGGCACTGAAGCTTTCTTT. Its translation is CASSPPGQGGTEAFF.

The chain's CDR3 is CASSQESGNTEAFF. In nucleotides, the CDR3 is TGTGCCAGCAGCCAAGAGTCAGGGAATACTGAAGCTTTCTTT. The gene calls are TRBV3-1 (or the pseudogene TRBV3-2) and TRBJ1-1, with D perhaps matching TRBD1 (5 bases). Germline CDR1 and CDR2: LGHDT and YNNKEL (reference sequence). V was cut by 0 bases and J by 5 bases, with 10 bases left in between. The CDR3 length is 14 residues.

CDR3 residues: CASSDRVGRRWNMNTEAFF. The CDR3 DNA follows: TGTGCCAGCAGTGATCGGGTTGGTCGGCGGTGGAACATGAACACTGAAGCTTTCTTT. This chain joins TRBV28 and TRBJ1-1, with D unresolved. CDR1 and CDR2 from the germline V gene are MDHEN and SYDVKM. CDR3 length equals 19 residues. V dropped 5 bases and J dropped 0 bases, with 25 bases sitting between them. The full variable domain, rest sourced from reference TRBV28 and TRBJ1-1, is DVKVTQSSRYLVKRTGEKVFLECVQDMDHENMFWYRQDPGLGLRLIYFSYDVKMKEKGDIPEGYSVSREKKERFSLILESASTNQTSMYLCASSDRVGRRWNMNTEAFFGQGTRLTVV.

The chain is built from TRBV27 and TRBJ1-1; TRBD1 matches at 9 bases. This CDR3 is 13 amino acids long. Germline V gene lookup returns CDR1 MNHEY and CDR2 SMNVEV (reference sequence). Germline trimming cut 7 bases from V and 5 bases from J; bases unmatched to any gene: 5. CDR3 residues: CASKGQGMTEAFF. CDR3 nucleotide sequence: TGTGCCAGCAAGGGACAGGGAATGACTGAAGCTTTCTTT.

The J gene is TRBJ1-4, the V gene TRBV5-1; D uncertain. CDR1 SGHRS and CDR2 YFSETQ come from the germline V gene. V was shortened by 0 bases and J by 8 bases, with 5 bases between the two germline ends. The CDR3 contains 12 residues. CDR3 loop: CASSLVGEKLFF. In nucleotides, the CDR3 is TGCGCCAGCAGCTTGGTCGGGGAAAAACTGTTTTTT.